These 30 T cell receptor beta chains were sequenced from one sample in a study of blood T cell repertoires in COVID-19. Generated by immunoSEQ multiplex PCR, the TCRdb table keeps only in-frame clones and is missing some. The sample holds around 70,000 clones, around 86% seen once. The sample consisted of peripheral blood. These receptor sequences come from an elderly woman with active or convalescent COVID-19.

The chain employs TRBV11-2 and TRBJ2-5, with D possibly TRBD1 on 5 matching bases. Looked up from germline, CDR1 is SGHAT and CDR2 is FQNNGV. The CDR3 contains 14 residues. The germline V and J ends were trimmed by 2 bases and 1 base, with 8 bases remaining between them. CDR3 sequence (DNA): TGTGCCAGCAGCTTAATCGACAGCCAAGAGACCCAGTACTTC. Amino acid sequence: CASSLIDSQETQYF.

V gene TRBV7-6 combines with J gene TRBJ1-5; D call uncertain. CDR3 size: 15 residues. Germline V gene lookup returns CDR1 SGHVS and CDR2 FNYEAQ. The V end lost 1 base, the J end lost 3 bases, and 10 bases lay between the germline ends. The CDR3 protein is CASSLGSTSNQPQHF. CDR3 DNA: TGTGCCAGCAGCTTAGGGTCAACTTCCAATCAGCCCCAGCATTTT.

The chain carries TRBV29-1 and TRBJ2-2, with 8 bases that match TRBD1. The CDR3 loop spans 15 amino acids. The V and J ends lost 4 bases and 2 bases, in that order; junction bases with no gene match: 6. The germline V gene has CDR1 SQVTM and CDR2 ANQGSEA. CDR3 in amino acids: CSVGTGWGNTGELFF. The CDR3 bases are TGCAGCGTTGGGACAGGGTGGGGAAACACCGGGGAGCTGTTTTTT.

The rearrangement links TRBV5-1 to TRBJ1-1, with 8 bases matching TRBD1. Per the germline V gene, CDR1 is SGHRS and CDR2 is YFSETQ. The CDR3 extends over 14 amino acids. J was trimmed by 10 bases and V by 4 bases; bases with no gene match: 12. The CDR3 is CASSPTTGEISAFF. CDR3 bases: TGCGCCAGCAGCCCAACGACAGGGGAGATATCAGCTTTCTTT.

The V and J genes are TRBV7-2 and TRBJ2-5, with no clear D. V lost 1 base to trimming and J lost 5 bases, with 14 bases between them. The CDR3 length is 15 residues. From germline, CDR1 is SGHTA and CDR2 FQGNSA. The CDR3 loop reads CASSLVGPIGETQYF. In DNA, the CDR3 is TGTGCCAGCAGCTTAGTTGGCCCGATCGGGGAGACCCAGTACTTC.

This chain connects TRBV9 to TRBJ2-6, with TRBD1 identical over 8 bases. V gave up 4 bases and J gave up 0 bases; unmatched junction bases: 9. The CDR3 runs 18 residues. Germline V CDR1 and CDR2: SGDLS, YYNGEE. CDR3 sequence: CASSNPGQAFSGANVLTF. The DNA for the CDR3 is TGTGCCAGCAGCAACCCGGGACAGGCGTTCTCTGGGGCCAACGTCCTGACTTTC.

V usage is TRBV5-3 and J usage is TRBJ1-2; TRBD1 agrees at 7 bases. TRBV5-3 is marked as an open reading frame, function uncertain. The V and J ends lost 5 bases and 2 bases, in that order; junction bases with no gene match: 9. This CDR3 comprises 15 residues. The CDR3 DNA follows: TGTGCCAGAAGACAAACACGACAGGGAAACTATGGCTACACCTTC. Protein sequence: CARRQTRQGNYGYTF.

A note on this clone: The same CDR3 arises from other DNA sequences in this sample as well. The CDR3 here is CASSQRGYNEQFF. For the CDR3, the DNA is TGTGCCAGCAGCCAACGGGGCTACAATGAGCAGTTCTTC. The chain combines TRBV3-1 (or the pseudogene TRBV3-2) with TRBJ2-1, with a possible D match to TRBD2 (5 bases). Germline V gene lookup returns CDR1 LGHDT and CDR2 YNNKEL (reference sequence). V lost 2 bases and J 3 bases, leaving 5 bases between the germline ends. This CDR3 is built from 13 residues.

The rearrangement links TRBV7-6 to TRBJ2-2, with 8 bases aligning to TRBD1. The CDR3 totals 14 residues. The germline V gene has CDR1 SGHVS and CDR2 FNYEAQ. Trimming took 6 bases from V and 1 from J; bases not matched to a gene: 1. Here the CDR3 DNA reads TGTGCCAGCAGGGGGACAGGGAACACCGGGGAGCTGTTTTTT. Translation: CASRGTGNTGELFF.

V and J are TRBV5-1 and TRBJ1-1; D is undetermined. Germline V gives CDR1 SGHRS, CDR2 YFSETQ. The CDR3 contains 14 residues. The ends were cut back, 1 base at V and 4 bases at J, with 11 bases in the middle. The CDR3 region is CASSLRGWSTEAFF. For the CDR3, the DNA is TGCGCCAGCAGCTTGCGGGGTTGGAGCACTGAAGCTTTCTTT.

The J gene is TRBJ2-2, the V gene TRBV10-1; TRBD2 matches at 9 bases. This CDR3 spans 16 amino acids. CDR1 is WNHNN and CDR2 is SYGVQD in the germline V gene (reference sequence). V lost 8 bases and J lost 6; bases outside the gene matches: 13. CDR3 sequence: CASRQGLAGDAGELFF. For the CDR3, the DNA is TGCGCCAGCCGTCAAGGATTAGCGGGGGACGCCGGGGAGCTGTTTTTT.

The V gene is TRBV6-5, the J gene TRBJ1-4; possibly TRBD1 for D (5 bases). The V gene's germline CDR1 is MNHEY and CDR2 SVGAGI. V was clipped by 8 bases and J by 7 bases, with 14 bases between them. The CDR3 runs 13 residues. Here the CDR3 reads CASGGLGGEKLFF. For the CDR3, the DNA is TGTGCCAGCGGAGGATTGGGGGGTGAAAAACTGTTTTTT.

The V and J genes are TRBV6-5 and TRBJ2-7; the D gene is possibly TRBD2 (7 bases). CDR3 size: 16 residues. The germline gives CDR1 MNHEY, CDR2 SVGAGI. V was clipped by 2 bases and J by 3 bases, with 17 bases between them. CDR3 in DNA: TGTGCCAGCAGTTACAGTGGAAGGGGAGGGGGCTACGAGCAGTACTTC. It is translated as CASSYSGRGGGYEQYF.

This clone was found once. V and J are TRBV2 and TRBJ1-2; tentatively, D is TRBD1 (5 bases). Germline CDR1 SNHLY, CDR2 FYNNEI. V was shortened by 4 bases and J by 1 base, with 7 bases between the two germline ends. The length of the CDR3 is 13 residues. As DNA, the CDR3 is TGTGCCAGCAGTGGGAGGGGTAACTATGGCTACACCTTC. Translation gives CASSGRGNYGYTF.

The chain recombines TRBV6-5 with TRBJ1-1, with TRBD1 identical over 10 bases. V trimming: 4 bases; J trimming: 10 bases; junction bases outside the gene matches: 3. Germline V gene sequence: CDR1 MNHEY, CDR2 SVGAGI. This CDR3 has 12 amino acids. Here the CDR3 reads CASSSGQGGAFF. Written as DNA, the CDR3 is TGTGCCAGCAGTTCTGGACAGGGGGGAGCTTTCTTT.

V gene TRBV18 combines with J gene TRBJ2-1, with TRBD2 matching over 9 bases. This CDR3 comprises 14 residues. J lost 4 bases, V lost 6 bases, and 4 bases had no gene match. Germline CDR1 and CDR2: KGHSH and LQKENI. CDR3 region: CASSSSGEYNEQFF. The DNA of the CDR3 is TGTGCCAGCTCCTCTAGCGGGGAATACAATGAGCAGTTCTTC.

The rearrangement joins TRBV29-1 to TRBJ2-4; tentatively, D is TRBD1 (6 bases). V gave up 4 bases and J gave up 7 bases, with 20 bases separating them. Germline loops: CDR1 SQVTM, CDR2 ANQGSEA. CDR3 length: 15 amino acids. The chain's CDR3 is CSVVSGTGIRNIQYF. In nucleotides, the CDR3 is TGCAGCGTTGTATCAGGAACAGGGATAAGGAACATTCAGTACTTC. Full variable domain (rest looked up from reference TRBV29-1 and TRBJ2-4): SAVISQKPSRDICQRGTSLTIQCQVDSQVTMMFWYRQQPGQSLTLIATANQGSEATYESGFVIDKFPISRPNLTFSTLTVSNMSPEDSSIYLCSVVSGTGIRNIQYFGAGTRLSVL.

This clone was seen just once. The gene calls are TRBV6-5 and TRBJ1-4; unclear D gene. Trimming stripped 7 bases from V and 7 bases from J, with 13 bases between. Germline loops: CDR1 MNHEY, CDR2 SVGAGI. This CDR3 comprises 13 residues. CDR3 in DNA: TGTGCCAGCACTACCGATCGGAGTGAAAAACTGTTTTTT. Amino acids: CASTTDRSEKLFF.

The rearrangement links TRBV2 to TRBJ1-2, with a tentative D call TRBD1 (5 bases). The germline V gene has CDR1 SNHLY and CDR2 FYNNEI. V was shortened by 7 bases and J by 4 bases, with 13 bases between the two germline ends. This CDR3 region has 13 residues. The CDR3 is CASTGTGVYGYTF. CDR3 nucleotides: TGTGCCAGCACCGGGACGGGGGTCTATGGCTACACCTTC.

The genes are TRBV7-2 and TRBJ1-1; D ambiguous. The length of the CDR3 is 14 residues. The V end lost 3 bases, the J end lost 5 bases, and 13 bases lay between the germline ends. Per the germline V gene, CDR1 is SGHTA and CDR2 is FQGNSA. The CDR3 DNA reads as TGTGCCAGCAGCTTTCAAGCGGACGTGACTGAAGCTTTCTTT. Translation gives CASSFQADVTEAFF.

CDR3 nucleotide sequence: TGTGCCAGCAGACCAGCGGCGAACACCGGGGAGCTGTTTTTT. Protein product: CASRPAANTGELFF. The chain uses TRBV2 and TRBJ2-2, with TRBD2 as a possible D gene (5 bases). This CDR3 has 14 residues. Germline values: CDR1 SNHLY, CDR2 FYNNEI. V lost 6 bases, J lost 0 bases, and 8 bases lay in between.

The chain combines TRBV29-1 with TRBJ2-5; D possibly corresponds to TRBD1 (6 bases). The germline V gene encodes CDR1 SQVTM and CDR2 ANQGSEA. This CDR3 contains 14 residues. V lost 7 bases to trimming and J lost 4 bases, with 19 bases between them. This CDR3 is CSAINRVGGETQYF. DNA of the CDR3: TGCAGCGCAATAAACAGGGTGGGTGGAGAGACCCAGTACTTC.

The chain employs TRBV5-6 and TRBJ1-4, with D possibly TRBD1 on 5 matching bases. V lost 3 bases and J lost 6, with 18 bases in between. Germline values: CDR1 SGHDT, CDR2 YYEEEE. The CDR3 contains 16 residues. CDR3 protein: CASSSRSGEEYEKLFF. The CDR3 DNA follows: TGTGCCAGCAGCTCCAGATCGGGGGAGGAGTATGAAAAACTGTTTTTT.

The chain employs TRBV20-1 and TRBJ2-3; 7 nucleotides agree with TRBD2. Germline V gene sequence: CDR1 DFQATT, CDR2 SNEGSKA (reference sequence). The CDR3 extends over 11 amino acids. V trimming: 5 bases; J trimming: 5 bases; junction bases outside the gene matches: 1. The CDR3 bases are TGCAGTGCTTTAGCGGGAGATACGCAGTATTTT. This encodes CSALAGDTQYF.

The J gene is TRBJ2-7, the V gene TRBV19; 9 bases map to TRBD1. V lost 5 bases to trimming and J lost 7 bases; unmatched junction nucleotides: 6. The CDR3 covers 13 residues. Per germline, CDR1 LNHDA and CDR2 SQIVND (reference sequence). The CDR3 DNA sequence: TGTGCCAGTAGTCTACAGGGGGCTCGAGAGCAGTACTTC. This encodes CASSLQGAREQYF.

The chain combines TRBV7-2 with TRBJ2-7, with D possibly TRBD2 on 6 matching bases. Germline V gives CDR1 SGHTA, CDR2 FQGNSA. Trimming removed 3 bases at V and 0 bases at J, with 18 bases between. This CDR3 has 17 residues. CDR3 loop: CASSFGGSAPSSYEQYF. The DNA of the CDR3 is TGTGCCAGCAGCTTTGGGGGGTCAGCTCCAAGCTCCTACGAGCAGTACTTC.

The rearrangement uses TRBV2 and TRBJ1-1; D uncertain. The CDR3 extends over 14 amino acids. Trimming stripped 7 bases from V and 2 bases from J, with 14 bases between. The germline gives CDR1 SNHLY, CDR2 FYNNEI. The chain's CDR3 is CASNYLRENTEAFF. The DNA of the CDR3 is TGTGCCAGCAATTATTTGAGGGAAAACACTGAAGCTTTCTTT.

V and J are TRBV6-5 and TRBJ1-4, with no clear D. Germline CDR1 and CDR2: MNHEY and SVGAGI. The CDR3 is 13 residues long. V was cut by 6 bases and J by 8 bases, with 13 bases left in between. The CDR3 DNA sequence: TGTGCCAGCAGGGACCCTAGCGCGGAAAAACTGTTTTTT. This sequence encodes CASRDPSAEKLFF.

CDR3 in amino acids: CASSLDWRNTEAFF. The CDR3 nucleotides are TGCGCCAGCAGCTTGGATTGGAGAAACACTGAAGCTTTCTTT. The chain has TRBV5-1 and TRBJ1-1; D gene unclear. The germline V gene encodes CDR1 SGHRS and CDR2 YFSETQ. This CDR3 is built from 14 residues. Between the trimmed V and J ends, which lost 0 bases and 2 bases, there was a span of 8 bases.

The chain carries TRBV19 and TRBJ1-6, with D possibly TRBD1 on 5 matching bases. The V gene's germline CDR1 is LNHDA and CDR2 SQIVND (reference sequence). V dropped 7 bases and J dropped 4 bases, with 23 bases sitting between them. The CDR3 has 18 residues. The CDR3 region is CASTPRTGLFSYNSPLHF. CDR3 bases: TGTGCCAGTACCCCCAGAACAGGCCTGTTTTCGTATAATTCACCCCTCCACTTT.